These 24 T cell receptor beta chains were all obtained from the same sample, sequenced in a study of T-cell reconstitution after alpha-beta-depleted transplantation in children. As it was prepared, the TCRbeta library received unique molecular identifiers. TCRdb itself ran the PCR reads through MiXCR, one entry per CDR3 protein. The sample contains about 830,000 distinct CDR3 sequences, about 15% of which appear only once. This specimen consisted of PBMCs, mostly from graft donor cells, obtained 360 days after TCRalphabeta/CD19-depleted stem cell transplant. All receptors derive from a male patient younger than 18 who had a stem cell transplant for acute lymphoblastic leukemia, so the T cells may come from the graft donor.

This clonotype has ten or more counts. The chain employs TRBV4-1 and TRBJ2-2, with D possibly matching TRBD2 (5 bases). Germline V lookup: CDR1 MGHRA, CDR2 YSYEKL. The V end was cut by 5 bases, the J end by 1 base, with 11 bases between. The CDR3 has 15 amino acids. CDR3 sequence (DNA): TGCGCCAGCAGCTTCGAGGGATGGAACACCGGGGAGCTGTTTTTT. Translating it yields CASSFEGWNTGELFF.

This clonotype came up many times. CDR3 residues: CASSLVSGGSDTQYF. Here the CDR3 DNA reads TGCGCCAGCAGCTTGGTTAGCGGGGGGTCCGATACGCAGTATTTT. The chain carries TRBV5-1 and TRBJ2-3; the match to TRBD2 covers 10 bases. CDR3 length equals 15 residues. V shed 0 bases, J shed 6 bases, and the junction held 4 bases outside the gene matches. Per germline, CDR1 SGHRS and CDR2 YFSETQ.

This chain connects TRBV15 to TRBJ2-3; no clear D gene. CDR1 and CDR2 from the germline V gene are LNHNV and YYDKDF (reference sequence). Trimming pared 2 bases from V and 0 bases from J, leaving 6 bases between. CDR3 length equals 14 residues. DNA of the CDR3: TGTGCCACCAGCAGATCTTCGAGCACAGATACGCAGTATTTT. This codes for CATSRSSSTDTQYF.

The V gene is TRBV5-6, the J gene TRBJ2-3; 15 nucleotides align to TRBD2. Germline V lookup: CDR1 SGHDT, CDR2 YYEEEE. V shed 5 bases, J shed 4 bases, and the junction held 5 bases outside the gene matches. This CDR3 is built from 16 residues. The CDR3 region has the DNA TGTGCCAGCAGTGGACTAGCGGGGGGGAACGCAGATACGCAGTATTTT. Its protein product is CASSGLAGGNADTQYF.

The J gene is TRBJ1-4, the V gene TRBV30; D is perhaps TRBD1 (5 bases). Germline CDR1 and CDR2: GTSNPN and SVGIG (reference sequence). The CDR3 contains 16 residues. Trimming cost V 0 bases and J 5 bases, with 16 bases left between them. The chain's CDR3 is CAWSVGVRSLNEKLFF. In DNA, the CDR3 is TGTGCCTGGAGTGTAGGGGTCCGGAGTTTGAATGAAAAACTGTTTTTT.

This clonotype has a handful of counts. The V and J genes are TRBV3-1 and TRBJ2-2; 12 bases fit TRBD1. Losses at the gene ends were 6 bases for V and 5 bases for J; bases not matched to a gene: 16. There are 19 residues in the CDR3. Germline-derived CDR1 and CDR2 are LGHDT and YNNKEL (reference sequence). The CDR3, as DNA: TGTGCCAGCAGTCCAGACCGGGGACAGGGGGCCCCAAGAACCGGGGAGCTGTTTTTT. It encodes CASSPDRGQGAPRTGELFF.

In this sample, this clonotype turned up many times. The V gene is TRBV28, the J gene TRBJ2-4; D uncertain. Germline CDR1 is MDHEN and CDR2 is SYDVKM. The V end was cut by 3 bases, the J end by 6 bases, with 6 bases between. The CDR3 has 12 amino acids. CDR3 nucleotide sequence: TGTGCCAGCAGTTTTTCGGGAAACATTCAGTACTTC. Translation: CASSFSGNIQYF.

V is TRBV20-1 and J is TRBJ2-2; tentative D call: TRBD1 (6 bases). V was shortened by 6 bases and J by 7 bases, with 15 bases between the two germline ends. CDR1 and CDR2 (germline): DFQATT, SNEGSKA (reference sequence). The CDR3 covers 13 residues. CDR3 residues: CSAPTGWVGELFF. CDR3 bases: TGCAGTGCCCCCACAGGGTGGGTCGGGGAGCTGTTTTTT.

In its sample, this clonotype was seen many times. The rearrangement links TRBV2 to TRBJ2-3, with TRBD2 identical over 9 bases. Germline lookup yields CDR1 SNHLY and CDR2 FYNNEI. The CDR3 runs 17 residues. V shed 3 bases, J shed 0 bases, and the junction held 7 bases outside the gene matches. CDR3 sequence: CASSDPGLALSTDTQYF. In DNA form, the CDR3 reads TGTGCCAGCAGTGACCCCGGACTAGCGCTTAGCACAGATACGCAGTATTTT.

The sample holds a few counts of this clonotype. The chain carries TRBV9 and TRBJ2-5; either TRBD1 or TRBD2 may fit D (7 bases each). V lost 4 bases and J lost 0, with 16 bases in between. CDR1 is SGDLS, CDR2 YYNGEE, per germline. The CDR3 consists of 16 residues. The CDR3 loop is CASSSHRGGYQETQYF. CDR3 coding DNA: TGTGCCAGCAGCTCTCACAGGGGAGGGTACCAAGAGACCCAGTACTTC.

The sample holds many counts of this clonotype. The V call is TRBV7-9, the J call TRBJ2-5, with D tentatively TRBD1 (5 bases). V lost 11 bases, J lost 1 base, and 8 bases lay in between. There are 11 residues in the CDR3. Germline CDR1 is SEHNR and CDR2 is FQNEAQ (reference sequence). CDR3 loop: CASDSQETQYF. The CDR3 coding sequence is TGTGCCTCCGACAGCCAAGAGACCCAGTACTTC.

The chain uses TRBV7-2 and TRBJ1-1; a weak D match, TRBD1 (5 bases). This CDR3 is 13 amino acids long. Trimming removed 3 bases from V and 7 bases from J, with 12 bases in between. Germline V lookup: CDR1 SGHTA, CDR2 FQGNSA. The CDR3 sequence is CASSFRRGGEAFF. DNA of the CDR3: TGTGCCAGCAGCTTTCGGCGGGGGGGTGAAGCTTTCTTT.

DNA for the CDR3: TGTGCCAGCAGCCCGAAGGGGACAGGGGTAAATGAAAAACTGTTTTTT. The encoded protein is CASSPKGTGVNEKLFF. V and J are TRBV7-9 and TRBJ1-4; TRBD1 aligns across 10 bases. Germline V CDR1 and CDR2: SEHNR, FQNEAQ (reference sequence). There are 16 residues in the CDR3. Trimming cost V 5 bases and J 5 bases; bases outside gene matches: 8.

J is TRBJ2-3 and V is TRBV4-1; 7 nucleotides match TRBD1. Germline CDR1 reads MGHRA; CDR2 reads YSYEKL. Trimming cost V 0 bases and J 4 bases; bases outside gene matches: 13. The CDR3 covers 18 residues. The CDR3 coding sequence is TGCGCCAGCAGCCAAGATCCGGGACAGTTCCGATTCGCAGATACGCAGTATTTT. It codes for CASSQDPGQFRFADTQYF.

The chain employs TRBV11-1 and TRBJ2-2, with 15 bases aligning to TRBD2. Germline CDR1 SGHAT, CDR2 FQDESV (reference sequence). V lost 4 bases, J lost 4 bases, and 10 bases stayed unmatched. CDR3 size: 19 residues. This CDR3 is CASSSGTSGRFIGTGELFF. The CDR3 coding sequence is TGTGCCAGCAGCTCTGGGACTAGCGGGAGGTTCATTGGCACCGGGGAGCTGTTTTTT.

The gene calls are TRBV20-1 and TRBJ2-3; no definite D call. Trimming pared 3 bases from V and 5 bases from J, leaving 15 bases between. The CDR3 length is 14 residues. Germline-derived CDR1 and CDR2 are DFQATT and SNEGSKA (reference sequence). The CDR3 loop reads CSASHPGPQDTQYF. The DNA of the CDR3 is TGCAGTGCTAGCCACCCCGGCCCCCAAGATACGCAGTATTTT.

The V and J genes are TRBV20-1 and TRBJ2-5, with D unclear. Deletions cut 0 bases from V and 2 bases from J, with 13 bases between. The CDR3 sequence is 15 residues long. Germline V lookup: CDR1 DFQATT, CDR2 SNEGSKA (reference sequence). CDR3 sequence: CSARDRIKGQETQYF. DNA for the CDR3: TGCAGTGCTAGAGATAGGATCAAGGGACAAGAGACCCAGTACTTC.

The chain joins TRBV20-1 to TRBJ1-1; D unclear. The CDR3 has 11 residues. The germline V gene encodes CDR1 DFQATT and CDR2 SNEGSKA (reference sequence). The V gene lost 5 bases and the J gene lost 6 bases, with 10 bases spanning the gap. Here the CDR3 DNA reads TGCAGTGCTGCGACAAGCCCTGAAGCTTTCTTT. This translates into CSAATSPEAFF.

This clonotype was observed many times. CDR3 sequence: CASSTMTGDLSGANVLTF. As DNA, the CDR3 is TGCGCCAGCAGCACGATGACAGGGGACCTCTCTGGGGCCAACGTCCTGACTTTC. This chain uses TRBV5-1 with TRBJ2-6; 8 nucleotides match TRBD1. The J segment lost 0 bases and the V segment lost 4 bases, leaving 9 bases of the junction unmatched. The CDR3 spans 18 residues. Germline CDR1 and CDR2: SGHRS and YFSETQ.

This clonotype was seen only a few times. The chain carries TRBV20-1 and TRBJ1-3; 7 bases match TRBD1. The CDR3 sequence is 14 residues long. Germline lookup yields CDR1 DFQATT and CDR2 SNEGSKA (reference sequence). With V trimmed by 2 bases and J by 10 bases, 11 bases remained unmatched. CDR3 amino acids: CSARSAQGTGTIYF. The CDR3 bases are TGCAGTGCTAGATCGGCACAGGGGACTGGGACCATATATTTT.

This clonotype was seen only a few times. The V and J genes are TRBV4-1 and TRBJ1-1; the D is unclear. With 0 bases removed from V and 10 bases from J, the gap between germline ends came to 18 bases. Germline V gene data show CDR1 as MGHRA and CDR2 as YSYEKL. CDR3 length: 15 amino acids. CDR3 protein: CASSQDRGFDSVAFF. For the CDR3, the DNA is TGCGCCAGCAGCCAAGATCGGGGTTTCGATTCTGTAGCTTTCTTT.

The chain combines TRBV7-9 with TRBJ2-1; D unclear. The V gene's germline CDR1 is SEHNR and CDR2 FQNEAQ (reference sequence). The CDR3 is made up of 12 amino acids. Trimming took off 2 bases at V and 9 bases at J, with 8 bases between the two ends. CDR3: CASSLFLAEQFF. DNA for the CDR3: TGTGCCAGCAGCTTATTCTTGGCTGAGCAGTTCTTC.

A single count supports this clonotype. With a far larger clone one base away, a read error is the likely cause. The rearrangement uses TRBV2 and TRBJ2-7, with D hard to call. V lost 6 bases and J 0 bases, leaving 6 bases between the germline ends. Per the germline V gene, CDR1 is SNHLY and CDR2 is FYNNEI. The length of the CDR3 is 12 residues. The CDR3 loop reads CASRLPSYEQYF. DNA for the CDR3: TGTGCCAGCAGGTTACCCTCCTACGAGCAGTACTTC. The variable domain in full, with the rest retrieved from reference TRBV2 and TRBJ2-7, is EPEVTQTPSHQVTQMGQEVILRCVPISNHLYFYWYRQILGQKVEFLVSFYNNEISEKSEIFDDQFSVERPDGSNFTLKIRSTKLEDSAMYFCASRLPSYEQYFGPGTRLTVT.

The gene calls are TRBV25-1 and TRBJ2-7, with 10 bases lining up with TRBD1. The germline V gene has CDR1 MGHDK and CDR2 SYGVNS. This CDR3 region has 16 residues. Trimming at V came to 2 bases and at J to 0 bases, leaving 4 bases not matched to a gene. In DNA, the CDR3 is TGTGCCAGCAGTGAAGCGGGACAGGGGATCTCCTACGAGCAGTACTTC. Its translation: CASSEAGQGISYEQYF.